This entry lists 7 T cell receptor beta chains sequenced from one sample in a study of T cell repertoires in cytomegalovirus infection. TCRdb processed the reads anew with MiXCR; each CDR3 protein has one entry. Seen here are about 130,000 distinct CDR3 sequences, over 30% observed once, and the top ten hold 45% to 55%. No antigen is known for these receptors. The sample in question was CD8+ T cells from cultured PBMCs, obtained from culture after CMV antigen stimulation. The receptor set was obtained from a human donor in good health (CMV status not recorded). Some clones in this sample may be carry-over from other donors' samples.

The genes are TRBV25-1 and TRBJ2-1; weak D call: TRBD1 (6 bases). From germline, CDR1 is MGHDK and CDR2 SYGVNS. The CDR3 runs to 14 residues. Deletions cut 3 bases from V and 9 bases from J, with 15 bases between. The CDR3 sequence is CASSESRGYGEQFF. CDR3 nucleotides: TGTGCCAGCAGTGAGTCCAGGGGATATGGTGAGCAGTTCTTC.

J is TRBJ2-1 and V is TRBV20-1, with D perhaps TRBD1 or TRBD2 (5 bases each). CDR1 and CDR2 from the germline V gene are DFQATT and SNEGSKA (reference sequence). The V end was cut by 3 bases, the J end by 1 base, with 13 bases between. The CDR3 consists of 15 residues. This CDR3 is CSARRGRLSYNEQFF. CDR3 DNA: TGCAGTGCTAGGAGGGGACGTCTTTCCTACAATGAGCAGTTCTTC.

This chain links TRBV2 with TRBJ1-1; no clear D. The germline V gene encodes CDR1 SNHLY and CDR2 FYNNEI. CDR3 size: 13 residues. Trimming cost V 8 bases and J 4 bases, with 14 bases left between them. The CDR3 DNA follows: TGTGCCAGCCCATTATCGCGGGGCACTGAAGCTTTCTTT. Translating it yields CASPLSRGTEAFF. The variable domain in full, completed from reference TRBV2 and TRBJ1-1, reads EPEVTQTPSHQVTQMGQEVILRCVPISNHLYFYWYRQILGQKVEFLVSFYNNEISEKSEIFDDQFSVERPDGSNFTLKIRSTKLEDSAMYFCASPLSRGTEAFFGQGTRLTVV.

Here the CDR3 reads CASSPNRISYSNQPQHF. CDR3 nucleotides: TGCGCCAGCAGTCCTAATCGAATTAGTTATAGCAATCAGCCCCAGCATTTT. V gene TRBV23-1 combines with J gene TRBJ1-5, with D unclear. TRBV23-1 carries the ORF label, with uncertain function. Trimming removed 4 bases from V and 0 bases from J, with 16 bases in between. The CDR3 covers 17 residues.

The V gene is TRBV2, the J gene TRBJ2-1, with 12 bases aligning to TRBD2. With 5 bases clipped from V and 8 bases from J, the junction kept 7 bases outside the gene matches. The germline CDR1 and CDR2 sequences are SNHLY and FYNNEI. The CDR3 runs 15 residues. CDR3 loop: CASSSTSGGVDEQFF. DNA for the CDR3: TGTGCCAGCAGTTCGACTAGCGGGGGAGTCGATGAGCAGTTCTTC.

The V and J genes are TRBV2 and TRBJ1-5, with 9 bases matching TRBD1. Germline V gives CDR1 SNHLY, CDR2 FYNNEI. The CDR3 loop spans 16 amino acids. After removal of 8 bases from V and 3 bases from J, the junction contained 11 bases not matched to a gene. The CDR3 sequence is CASCSRGQGPNQPQHF. The CDR3 coding sequence is TGTGCCAGCTGTTCCCGGGGACAGGGCCCCAATCAGCCCCAGCATTTT.

This clonotype was counted between two and nine times. The gene calls are TRBV27 and TRBJ1-2; 7 bases map to TRBD1. Trimming took 3 bases from V and 8 from J; bases not matched to a gene: 9. The V gene's germline CDR1 is MNHEY and CDR2 SMNVEV (reference sequence). The CDR3 loop spans 14 amino acids. CDR3 bases: TGTGCCAGCAGTTTCTCGACAGGGATGGAGGGCTACACCTTC. Translating gives CASSFSTGMEGYTF.